This T cell receptor beta chain comes out of a study of PD-1 blockade in classical Hodgkin lymphoma. Every patient had relapsed following autologous stem cell transplantation, and cohorts differed in brentuximab vedotin exposure. This CDR3 has 16 amino acids. With 0 bases removed from V and 2 bases from J, the gap between germline ends came to 8 bases. Germline V gives CDR1 LGHNA, CDR2 YNFKEQ. Data came from immunoSEQ multiplex PCR; TCRdb stores just in-frame clones and leaves some out. The sample lists some 32,000 clones, approximately 80% occurring once. The V call is TRBV4-2, the J call TRBJ2-6; D possibly corresponds to TRBD2 (5 bases). This TCR was sampled from a human donor with classical Hodgkin lymphoma. This material consisted of peripheral blood mononuclear cells (PBMCs), taken at baseline. Here the CDR3 reads CASSQDAGTGANVLTF. The CDR3 DNA reads TGTGCCAGCAGCCAAGACGCCGGGACTGGGGCCAACGTCCTGACTTTC.